This passage covers 19 T cell receptor beta chains from one sample sequenced in a study of blood T cell repertoires in COVID-19. Using immunoSEQ multiplex PCR, the repertoire was profiled, and TCRdb retains in-frame clones only, with some absent. The sample consists of 200,000 to 250,000 clones, 75% to 90% of them appearing once. The sequencing input was peripheral blood. These receptors were collected from a woman aged 70-85 years with active or convalescent COVID-19.

The sample holds many counts of this clone. The chain has TRBV11-2 and TRBJ2-7; a possible D gene is TRBD2 (6 bases). V shed 1 base and J shed 0 bases, with 7 bases lying between them. The CDR3 runs to 14 residues. Germline V gene sequence: CDR1 SGHAT, CDR2 FQNNGV. The CDR3 DNA is TGTGCCAGCAGCTTAGCACTAGCCTCCTACGAGCAGTACTTC. Translation gives CASSLALASYEQYF.

This clone was found once. The chain employs TRBV2 and TRBJ1-3, with D tentatively TRBD1 (6 bases). Trimming stripped 10 bases from V and 2 bases from J, with 15 bases between. From germline, CDR1 is SNHLY and CDR2 FYNNEI. The CDR3 runs to 14 residues. This chain's CDR3 is CATPADRTGNTIYF. CDR3 DNA sequence: TGTGCCACCCCCGCCGACAGGACTGGAAACACCATATATTTT.

This chain connects TRBV7-2 to TRBJ1-6; D gene ambiguous. The V gene's germline CDR1 is SGHTA and CDR2 FQGNSA. This CDR3 region has 16 residues. The germline V and J ends were trimmed by 5 bases and 3 bases, with 14 bases remaining between them. CDR3 nucleotide sequence: TGTGCCAGCAGCCTGACATCGTATTACTATAATTCACCCCTCCACTTT. It is translated as CASSLTSYYYNSPLHF.

This chain connects TRBV3-1 (or the pseudogene TRBV3-2) to TRBJ1-5; no firm D call. Trimming pared 1 base from V and 0 bases from J, leaving 7 bases between. CDR1 LGHDT and CDR2 YNNKEL come from the germline V gene (reference sequence). There are 15 residues in the CDR3. CDR3 residues: CASSQGGNSNQPQHF. The CDR3 region has the DNA TGTGCCAGCAGCCAAGGTGGCAATAGCAATCAGCCCCAGCATTTT.

The chain couples TRBV5-5 to TRBJ2-1; D possibly corresponds to TRBD1 (6 bases). The V gene lost 2 bases and the J gene lost 1 base, with 10 bases spanning the gap. The CDR3 extends over 15 amino acids. The germline gives CDR1 SGHKS, CDR2 YYEKEE (reference sequence). Written as DNA, the CDR3 is TGTGCCAGCAGCTTTTTTAGGGGGTCCTACAATGAGCAGTTCTTC. This gives the protein CASSFFRGSYNEQFF.

This chain joins TRBV9 and TRBJ1-6; 8 nucleotides align to TRBD1. J was trimmed by 10 bases and V by 3 bases; bases with no gene match: 12. The CDR3 loop spans 16 amino acids. Germline CDR1 reads SGDLS; CDR2 reads YYNGEE. CDR3 amino acids: CASSAGGQGAGSPLHF. The CDR3 DNA reads as TGTGCCAGCAGCGCCGGAGGACAGGGCGCTGGATCACCCCTCCACTTT.

J is TRBJ2-7 and V is TRBV6-1, with a possible D match to TRBD1 (6 bases). V dropped 3 bases and J dropped 9 bases, with 18 bases sitting between them. Germline loops: CDR1 MNHNS, CDR2 SASEGT. There are 14 residues in the CDR3. The CDR3 bases are TGTGCCAGCAGTGATCCCAACAGGGTATTCGGGCAGTACTTC. Translating it yields CASSDPNRVFGQYF.

V gene TRBV5-1 combines with J gene TRBJ2-1, with a tentative D call TRBD1 (7 bases). CDR1 is SGHRS and CDR2 is YFSETQ in the germline V gene. V was pared by 3 bases and J by 0 bases, with 13 bases between. The length of the CDR3 is 16 residues. CDR3 nucleotides: TGCGCCAGCAGCTGGGGGGACAGAAGCTCCTACAATGAGCAGTTCTTC. It translates to CASSWGDRSSYNEQFF.

The gene calls are TRBV6-2 or TRBV6-3 and TRBJ1-1; 7 nucleotides align to TRBD1. Germline V gives CDR1 MNHEY, CDR2 SVGEGT. V trimming: 4 bases; J trimming: 4 bases; junction bases outside the gene matches: 3. The CDR3 covers 13 residues. The CDR3, as DNA: TGTGCCAGCAGTTCACAGGGGACCACTGAAGCTTTCTTT. Its protein is CASSSQGTTEAFF.

This chain uses TRBV6-1 with TRBJ1-1, with a tentative D call TRBD1 (6 bases). V lost 1 base and J 8 bases, leaving 11 bases between the germline ends. Germline loops: CDR1 MNHNS, CDR2 SASEGT. The CDR3 length is 13 residues. CDR3 sequence reads: CASSEGRGREAFF. The CDR3 DNA reads TGTGCCAGCAGTGAAGGCAGGGGTAGGGAAGCTTTCTTT.

The gene calls are TRBV28 and TRBJ2-7; D is perhaps TRBD2 (5 bases). The CDR3 covers 14 residues. The V and J ends lost 1 base and 2 bases respectively, with 9 bases between them. Germline-derived CDR1 and CDR2 are MDHEN and SYDVKM. CDR3 coding DNA: TGTGCCAGCAGTTTATCCGGGATTACCTACGAGCAGTACTTC. This codes for CASSLSGITYEQYF.

This chain joins TRBV7-2 and TRBJ2-1; the D gene is possibly TRBD1 (5 bases). Trimming left V 5 bases short and J 7 bases short, with 15 bases between. The CDR3 loop spans 14 amino acids. CDR1 and CDR2 (germline): SGHTA, FQGNSA. CDR3 in DNA: TGTGCCAGCAGCCTAGGGGCCGTAGTAAATGAGCAGTTCTTC. Encoded protein: CASSLGAVVNEQFF.

The chain couples TRBV12-3 or TRBV12-4 to TRBJ2-7; possibly TRBD1 for D (5 bases). The germline V and J ends were trimmed by 2 bases and 7 bases, with 9 bases remaining between them. This CDR3 is 12 amino acids long. CDR3 loop: CASSLRGWEQYF. In DNA, the CDR3 is TGTGCCAGCAGTTTAAGGGGTTGGGAGCAGTACTTC.

CDR3 DNA: TGTGCCTGGAGTACGGGACTAGCGGAAGAGACCCAGTACTTC. As protein: CAWSTGLAEETQYF. The gene calls are TRBV30 and TRBJ2-5, with 11 bases fitting TRBD2. The CDR3 is 14 residues long. CDR1 and CDR2 from the germline V gene are GTSNPN and SVGIG (reference sequence). The trim removed 2 bases at V and 3 bases at J, leaving 2 bases unmatched. Variable domain in full (rest from reference TRBV30 and TRBJ2-5): SQTIHQWPATLVQPVGSPLSLECTVEGTSNPNLYWYRQAAGRGLQLLFYSVGIGQISSEVPQNLSASRPQDRQFILSSKKLLLSDSGFYLCAWSTGLAEETQYFGPGTRLLVL.

This clone was recorded once. The chain couples TRBV5-1 to TRBJ2-7; D possibly corresponds to TRBD2 (6 bases). The V gene lost 4 bases and the J gene lost 3 bases, with 14 bases spanning the gap. The CDR3 consists of 14 residues. In germline, CDR1 is SGHRS, CDR2 YFSETQ. The chain's CDR3 is CASSPRDFLYEQYF. The CDR3 bases are TGCGCCAGCAGCCCCCGGGACTTCCTCTACGAGCAGTACTTC.

The chain uses TRBV27 and TRBJ1-2, with 8 bases identical to TRBD1. V lost 2 bases and J lost 4; bases outside the gene matches: 9. The germline V gene has CDR1 MNHEY and CDR2 SMNVEV (reference sequence). The CDR3 runs to 16 residues. The CDR3 sequence: CASSLRGTGFFYGYTF. Written as DNA, the CDR3 is TGTGCCAGCAGTTTAAGGGGGACAGGCTTCTTCTATGGCTACACCTTC.

The genes are TRBV28 and TRBJ2-1; 7 positions agree with TRBD2. This CDR3 contains 15 residues. Germline values: CDR1 MDHEN, CDR2 SYDVKM. V shed 3 bases and J 10 bases; nucleotides not matched to a gene: 12. CDR3 region: CASSFPGGSLTEQFF. The CDR3 DNA is TGTGCCAGCAGTTTCCCAGGCGGGAGCCTTACAGAGCAGTTCTTC. The full variable domain, its missing parts supplied by reference TRBV28 and TRBJ2-1, is DVKVTQSSRYLVKRTGEKVFLECVQDMDHENMFWYRQDPGLGLRLIYFSYDVKMKEKGDIPEGYSVSREKKERFSLILESASTNQTSMYLCASSFPGGSLTEQFFGPGTRLTVL.

This chain uses TRBV7-9 with TRBJ2-3, with 7 bases identical to TRBD2. V lost 7 bases to trimming and J lost 6 bases; unmatched junction nucleotides: 10. CDR3 length equals 14 residues. Germline CDR1 SEHNR, CDR2 FQNEAQ (reference sequence). Here the CDR3 reads CASTGLVGLDTQYF. As DNA, the CDR3 is TGTGCCAGCACCGGACTAGTCGGCCTGGATACGCAGTATTTT.

For this clone: Other DNA sequences in this specimen translate into the identical CDR3. The chain recombines TRBV6-1 with TRBJ1-1; TRBD1 might be the D (6 bases). The CDR3 loop spans 13 amino acids. CDR1 is MNHNS, CDR2 SASEGT, per germline. V was pared by 2 bases and J by 4 bases, with 8 bases between. CDR3 region: CASSEQGFTEAFF. The CDR3 DNA follows: TGTGCCAGCAGTGAACAGGGGTTCACTGAAGCTTTCTTT.